Following are 29 T cell receptor beta chains from one sample sequenced in a study of T cell repertoires in cytomegalovirus infection. TCRdb independently ran MiXCR on the reads; one entry per CDR3 protein. The data show hundreds of thousands of distinct CDR3 sequences, with about 10% seen just once and more than 8.5% held by the top ten. Sequencing was carried out using PBMCs. The receptor source for this set is a human donor in good health (CMV status not recorded). Some clones in this sample may be carry-over from other donors' samples.

This clonotype has just a few counts. The V gene is TRBV3-1, the J gene TRBJ1-2, with a tentative D call TRBD1 (5 bases). The CDR3 sequence is 14 residues long. Germline V lookup: CDR1 LGHDT, CDR2 YNNKEL (reference sequence). V was pared by 0 bases and J by 7 bases, with 12 bases between. The CDR3 here is CASSQDGGRGGYTF. As DNA, the CDR3 is TGTGCCAGCAGCCAAGATGGAGGGAGGGGTGGCTACACCTTC. Variable domain in full (rest from reference TRBV3-1 and TRBJ1-2): DTAVSQTPKYLVTQMGNDKSIKCEQNLGHDTMYWYKQDSKKFLKIMFSYNNKELIINETVPNRFSPKSPDKAHLNLHINSLELGDSAVYFCASSQDGGRGGYTFGSGTRLTVV.

This chain joins TRBV20-1 and TRBJ2-7, with D maybe TRBD1 (8 bases). This CDR3 is built from 13 residues. Germline CDR1 reads DFQATT; CDR2 reads SNEGSKA (reference sequence). Trimming left V 3 bases short and J 7 bases short, with 16 bases between. In DNA form, the CDR3 reads TGCAGTGCTAGTCACGGACAGGGAGGGGAGCAGTACTTC. This gives the protein CSASHGQGGEQYF.

This clonotype showed up many times. The chain links TRBV7-6 to TRBJ2-7; D may match TRBD1 or TRBD2 (5 bases each). Trimming stripped 2 bases from V and 5 bases from J, with 16 bases between. Germline lookup yields CDR1 SGHVS and CDR2 FNYEAQ. The CDR3 contains 15 residues. In nucleotides, the CDR3 is TGTGCCAGCAGCTTAACGACTGATCTGGGGGACGAGCAGTACTTC. It is translated as CASSLTTDLGDEQYF.

This clonotype was counted ten times or more. V usage is TRBV7-9 and J usage is TRBJ1-2; D is unresolved. This CDR3 is 13 amino acids long. Germline-derived CDR1 and CDR2 are SEHNR and FQNEAQ (reference sequence). Trimming cost V 5 bases and J 6 bases, with 13 bases left between them. The DNA for the CDR3 is TGTGCCAGCAGCGTGGGCTTCGGGGATGGCTACACCTTC. Translation: CASSVGFGDGYTF.

This clonotype was observed a few times. The chain has TRBV3-1 and TRBJ2-4; no definite D call. Germline lookup yields CDR1 LGHDT and CDR2 YNNKEL (reference sequence). This CDR3 comprises 13 residues. V was cut by 0 bases and J by 0 bases, with 0 bases left in between. The CDR3 DNA is TGTGCCAGCAGCCAAGAAGCCAAAAACATTCAGTACTTC. This gives the protein CASSQEAKNIQYF.

This clonotype was counted at least ten times. V gene TRBV7-8 combines with J gene TRBJ1-2, with a weak D call TRBD1 (6 bases). The CDR3 loop spans 14 amino acids. V was pared by 3 bases and J by 4 bases, with 12 bases between. The germline CDR1 and CDR2 sequences are SGHVS and FQNEAQ. The CDR3 sequence is CASSFGGLGYGYTF. The DNA of the CDR3 is TGTGCCAGCAGCTTCGGGGGGCTCGGCTATGGCTACACCTTC.

This clonotype was recorded many times. V and J are TRBV5-1 and TRBJ1-1; 7 bases match TRBD1. The V segment lost 4 bases and the J segment 5 bases; nucleotides outside the gene matches: 8. The CDR3 sequence is 14 residues long. Germline V gives CDR1 SGHRS, CDR2 YFSETQ. CDR3 sequence (DNA): TGCGCCAGCAGCATGCCGGGACAGACAACTGAAGCTTTCTTT. As protein: CASSMPGQTTEAFF.

In its sample, this clonotype was seen a few times. The chain links TRBV12-3 or TRBV12-4 to TRBJ2-1; TRBD1 aligns across 10 bases. V dropped 7 bases and J dropped 8; count of bases not matched to a gene: 11. CDR3 length equals 15 residues. The CDR3 loop is CASIFDRGQIYEQFF. Written as DNA, the CDR3 is TGTGCCAGCATCTTTGACAGGGGGCAAATCTATGAGCAGTTCTTC.

This clonotype came up many times. The chain carries TRBV6-1 and TRBJ1-5; 11 bases align to TRBD1. Germline CDR1 MNHNS, CDR2 SASEGT. V dropped 6 bases and J dropped 3; count of bases not matched to a gene: 7. This CDR3 is 16 amino acids long. In DNA, the CDR3 is TGTGCCAGCAGCGCCGGGACAGGGGGTTCCAATCAGCCCCAGCATTTT. Its protein is CASSAGTGGSNQPQHF.

This clonotype was detected many times. J is TRBJ2-7 and V is TRBV7-9, with TRBD1 identical over 7 bases. The CDR3 covers 15 residues. Germline CDR1 and CDR2: SEHNR and FQNEAQ (reference sequence). The V segment lost 2 bases and the J segment 2 bases; nucleotides outside the gene matches: 6. CDR3 in amino acids: CASSLSSGTAYEQYF. The DNA of the CDR3 is TGTGCCAGCAGCTTAAGCTCCGGGACAGCCTACGAGCAGTACTTC.

At least ten counts were recorded for this clonotype. The rearrangement uses TRBV7-2 and TRBJ1-5; D remains ambiguous. The ends were cut back, 1 base at V and 1 base at J, with 8 bases in the middle. Germline CDR1 is SGHTA and CDR2 is FQGNSA. This CDR3 has 15 amino acids. CDR3 DNA sequence: TGTGCCAGCAGCTTAGGTGGGCAGAGCAATCAGCCCCAGCATTTT. Its translation: CASSLGGQSNQPQHF.

This clonotype has a handful of counts. The chain couples TRBV14 to TRBJ2-5; TRBD1 might be the D (7 bases). V was pared by 4 bases and J by 1 base, with 16 bases between. This CDR3 region has 16 residues. Germline V gene data show CDR1 as SGHDN and CDR2 as FVKESK. The DNA for the CDR3 is TGTGCCAGCAGCCTGGGAGGCAGGGGGACCCAAGAGACCCAGTACTTC. Translated, it gives CASSLGGRGTQETQYF.

Ten or more counts support this clonotype. V gene TRBV7-9 combines with J gene TRBJ1-5; 7 bases agree with TRBD1. V lost 0 bases and J lost 7; bases outside the gene matches: 12. Germline CDR1 SEHNR, CDR2 FQNEAQ (reference sequence). The CDR3 extends over 17 amino acids. The CDR3 bases are TGTGCCAGCAGCTTAGCGGGTACTACAGGGGTCGGCCAGCCCCAGCATTTT. It is translated as CASSLAGTTGVGQPQHF.

This clonotype was seen only a few times. This rearrangement joins TRBV18 to TRBJ2-1, with 12 bases fitting TRBD1. V shed 5 bases, J shed 6 bases, and the junction held 2 bases outside the gene matches. Germline assignment: CDR1 KGHSH and CDR2 LQKENI. The CDR3 is 14 amino acids. CDR3 loop: CASSSGQGANEQFF. The CDR3 DNA is TGTGCCAGCTCATCGGGACAGGGGGCCAATGAGCAGTTCTTC.

This clonotype was seen many times. The rearrangement links TRBV29-1 to TRBJ2-7; TRBD1 or TRBD2 may be the D gene (5 bases each). The V and J ends lost 1 base and 0 bases respectively, with 10 bases between them. The CDR3 has 14 residues. Germline CDR1 and CDR2: SQVTM and ANQGSEA. Here the CDR3 DNA reads TGCAGCGTTGAAGCAGGGAGCTACTCCTACGAGCAGTACTTC. Translation gives CSVEAGSYSYEQYF.

This chain uses TRBV18 with TRBJ2-3; TRBD2 aligns across 7 bases. With V trimmed by 2 bases and J by 1 base, 3 bases remained unmatched. The CDR3 spans 15 residues. The germline CDR1 and CDR2 sequences are KGHSH and LQKENI. CDR3 coding DNA: TGTGCCAGCTCACCAACTAGCGCGGGCACAGATACGCAGTATTTT. Its translation is CASSPTSAGTDTQYF. The full variable domain, in which reference TRBV18 and TRBJ2-3 provide the parts outside the CDR3, is NAGVMQNPRHLVRRRGQEARLRCSPMKGHSHVYWYRQLPEEGLKFMVYLQKENIIDESGMPKERFSAEFPKEGPSILRIQQVVRGDSAAYFCASSPTSAGTDTQYFGPGTRLTVL.

This clonotype has just a few counts. This chain connects TRBV7-9 to TRBJ2-1; perhaps TRBD1 as D (7 bases). This CDR3 contains 12 residues. The V gene's germline CDR1 is SEHNR and CDR2 FQNEAQ (reference sequence). With 1 base removed from V and 15 bases from J, the gap between germline ends came to 13 bases. CDR3 protein: CASSLETRGLFF. The CDR3 DNA reads TGTGCCAGCAGCTTAGAGACTAGGGGGCTGTTCTTC.

This clonotype was seen at least ten times. The rearrangement joins TRBV18 to TRBJ2-2; D may be TRBD1 or TRBD2 (5 bases each). This CDR3 contains 14 residues. Per the germline V gene, CDR1 is KGHSH and CDR2 is LQKENI. V lost 3 bases to trimming and J lost 7 bases, with 12 bases between them. The CDR3: CASSPGPLDGELFF. Written as DNA, the CDR3 is TGTGCCAGCTCACCGGGACCTCTTGACGGGGAGCTGTTTTTT.

The J gene is TRBJ1-2, the V gene TRBV7-3, with D perhaps TRBD1 (5 bases). V shed 5 bases and J shed 4 bases, with 11 bases lying between them. Germline values: CDR1 SGHTA, CDR2 FQGTGA. The CDR3 consists of 13 residues. CDR3 amino acids: CASSGDAGYGYTF. CDR3 bases: TGTGCCAGCAGCGGGGACGCCGGCTATGGCTACACCTTC.

The chain recombines TRBV28 with TRBJ2-3; 7 bases match TRBD2. The CDR3 is 16 amino acids. V was clipped by 0 bases and J by 5 bases; unmatched bases: 8. The germline V gene has CDR1 MDHEN and CDR2 SYDVKM. CDR3 DNA sequence: TGTGCCAGCAGTTTATGGAGCAAGCGGGAAAAAGATACGCAGTATTTT. Translating gives CASSLWSKREKDTQYF. The whole variable domain, filled in from reference TRBV28 and TRBJ2-3, reads DVKVTQSSRYLVKRTGEKVFLECVQDMDHENMFWYRQDPGLGLRLIYFSYDVKMKEKGDIPEGYSVSREKKERFSLILESASTNQTSMYLCASSLWSKREKDTQYFGPGTRLTVL.

This clonotype has ten or more counts. The chain has TRBV7-9 and TRBJ1-5; no clear D gene. CDR1 and CDR2 from the germline V gene are SEHNR and FQNEAQ (reference sequence). This CDR3 spans 12 amino acids. V lost 5 bases and J 10 bases, leaving 12 bases between the germline ends. DNA for the CDR3: TGTGCCAGCAGCCCCGCGGGCCATCCCCAGCATTTT. Translating it yields CASSPAGHPQHF.

The V call is TRBV24-1, the J call TRBJ1-2; D is uncertain. V was trimmed by 9 bases and J by 7 bases, leaving 14 bases between them. This CDR3 contains 12 residues. Germline-derived CDR1 and CDR2 are KGHDR and SFDVKD. The CDR3 here is CATPLRGSGYTF. The CDR3 DNA sequence: TGTGCCACCCCTCTTCGAGGATCTGGCTACACCTTC.

The gene calls are TRBV20-1 and TRBJ1-2, with D uncertain. Trimming stripped 1 base from V and 5 bases from J, with 14 bases between. The germline V gene encodes CDR1 DFQATT and CDR2 SNEGSKA (reference sequence). CDR3 length equals 14 residues. The CDR3 protein is CSARAAEASYGYTF. Written as DNA, the CDR3 is TGCAGTGCTAGAGCCGCCGAGGCCAGTTATGGCTACACCTTC.

The sample holds many counts of this clonotype. V is TRBV6-1 and J is TRBJ1-1, with unresolved D. CDR1 is MNHNS, CDR2 SASEGT, per germline. Trimming stripped 5 bases from V and 7 bases from J, with 8 bases between. There are 11 residues in the CDR3. The CDR3 DNA sequence: TGTGCCAGCAGTAAAAAAGGTGAAGCTTTCTTT. Protein sequence: CASSKKGEAFF.

The chain is built from TRBV5-6 and TRBJ1-1; D is undetermined. This CDR3 has 14 residues. Germline CDR1 reads SGHDT; CDR2 reads YYEEEE. The ends were cut back, 2 bases at V and 5 bases at J, with 13 bases in the middle. CDR3 nucleotides: TGTGCCAGCAGCTTCGGCCGGAGGGATACTGAAGCTTTCTTT. This gives the protein CASSFGRRDTEAFF.

The rearrangement links TRBV25-1 to TRBJ2-5, with TRBD1 identical over 8 bases. Germline CDR1 is MGHDK and CDR2 is SYGVNS. The CDR3 extends over 15 amino acids. The trim removed 6 bases at V and 2 bases at J, leaving 8 bases unmatched. CDR3 region: CASSERDRGQETQYF. DNA of the CDR3: TGTGCCAGCAGCGAAAGAGACAGGGGTCAAGAGACCCAGTACTTC.

This clonotype was recorded many times. The chain links TRBV12-3 or TRBV12-4 to TRBJ1-2; D remains unclear. V was pared by 6 bases and J by 4 bases, with 15 bases between. This CDR3 region has 14 residues. Here the CDR3 DNA reads TGTGCCAGCAGACCCCCGGCAGCTACCTATGGCTACACCTTC. Translation gives CASRPPAATYGYTF.

This clonotype was recorded many times. The chain has TRBV28 and TRBJ1-1, with 9 positions matching TRBD1. CDR1 is MDHEN and CDR2 is SYDVKM in the germline V gene. The ends lost 3 bases at V and 5 bases at J; junction bases unmatched: 13. The CDR3 runs to 17 residues. In nucleotides, the CDR3 is TGTGCCAGCAGTTTGGGGGGAACAGGGGGCGCTGGGACTGAAGCTTTCTTT. The encoded protein is CASSLGGTGGAGTEAFF.

This clonotype was seen at least ten times. This chain connects TRBV5-8 to TRBJ1-5, with D possibly TRBD1 on 6 matching bases. This CDR3 region has 14 residues. Trimming took 4 bases from V and 5 from J, leaving 13 bases between them. Per the germline V gene, CDR1 is SGHTS and CDR2 is YDEGEE. CDR3 in DNA: TGTGCCAGCAGCCCACTACAGGGAGATCAGCCCCAGCATTTT. Translated, it gives CASSPLQGDQPQHF.